These T cell receptor beta chains were read from a single sample in a study of tumor T cells in aggressive B-cell lymphoma. Repertoires were generated with immunoSEQ multiplex PCR, while TCRdb's copy carries only in-frame clones and drops some. Found here are around 3,300 clones, 86% of them singletons; the top ten hold approximately 5%. Sequenced: tumor tissue. These receptors were obtained from an adult with diffuse large B cell lymphoma. Each CDR3 is given with its conserved first and last residue. Each record gives: D gene, J gene, V gene, clone size, CDR3 DNA, CDR3 protein. D genes are given only for firm matches. Only part of the rows carry a size: once, few, many, or a class if the clone is expanded.

>-|TRBJ2-7|TRBV30|-
TGTGCCTGGAGGGACAGCTACGAGCAGTACTTC
CAWRDSYEQYF
>TRBD2|TRBJ2-3|TRBV5-1|-
TGCGCCAGCAGAATTGGCCCTAGCGGAAGCACAGATACGCAGTATTTT
CASRIGPSGSTDTQYF
>-|TRBJ1-1|TRBV6-5|-
TGTGCCAGCAGTTACCCTCAGGGGCGCGGCACTGAAGCTTTCTTT
CASSYPQGRGTEAFF
>-|TRBJ1-1|TRBV5-1|-
TGCGCCAGCAGCCCCATCCAGGTGAACACTGAAGCTTTCTTT
CASSPIQVNTEAFF
>TRBD1|TRBJ1-3|TRBV28|-
TGTGCCAGCAGCCCCGGGACAGGTATCGCCTCTGGAAACACCATATATTTT
CASSPGTGIASGNTIYF
>TRBD2|TRBJ2-4|TRBV19|-
TGTGCCAGTAGTATAGTCGGGGGGTTGGACATTCAGTACTTC
CASSIVGGLDIQYF
>-|TRBJ2-2|TRBV11-2|-
TGTGCCAGCAGCTTAGATCAACTCTCCGGGGAGCTGTTTTTT
CASSLDQLSGELFF
>-|TRBJ2-2|TRBV7-2|-
TGTGCCAGCAGTAAGACCTCGGGGCGGGGCGGGGAGCTGTTTTTT
CASSKTSGRGGELFF
>-|TRBJ1-1|TRBV5-8|-
TGTGCCAGCAGCTTCAGGGGACGTCAGAAAGGTACTGAAGCTTCCTTT
CASSFRGRQKGTEASF
>TRBD2|TRBJ2-3|TRBV7-2|few
TGTGCCAGCAGTCCACGCGGGAGCGCAGATACGCAGTATTTT
CASSPRGSADTQYF
>TRBD2|TRBJ2-5|TRBV9|few
TGTGCCAGCAGCGTAGCTCGGGCTAGCGGACAAGAGACCCAGTACTTC
CASSVARASGQETQYF
>TRBD2|TRBJ2-3|TRBV27|-
TGTGCCAGCAGTTGGAGTAGCGGGAGGTATGGAGATACGCAGTATTTT
CASSWSSGRYGDTQYF
>TRBD2|TRBJ2-1|TRBV11-2|-
TGTGCCAGCAGCTGGCTAGCGGGAGGGGTTTTGGGTGAGCAGTTCTTC
CASSWLAGGVLGEQFF
>TRBD2|TRBJ2-1|TRBV11-2|-
TGTGCCAGCAGCTTATCGGCGGGAGGGCCTGGGGAGCAGTTCTTC
CASSLSAGGPGEQFF
>TRBD1|TRBJ1-4|TRBV19|few
TGTGCCAGTACCGCACCGGACAGGGAAAAACTGTTTTTT
CASTAPDREKLFF
>TRBD2|TRBJ2-1|TRBV7-9|few
TGTGCCAGCAGCTTAGGACGGGAGGCCTACAATGAGCAGTTCTTC
CASSLGREAYNEQFF
>-|TRBJ2-2|TRBV9|-
TGTGCCAGCAGCGTAGTCTCCGGGGCCGGGGAGCTGTTTTTT
CASSVVSGAGELFF
>-|TRBJ2-7|TRBV25-1|-
TGTGCCAGCAGTCCAAAAGCGGCCTACGAGCAGTACTTC
CASSPKAAYEQYF
>-|TRBJ1-5|TRBV29-1|-
TGCAGCGTTACTAGAGGGGGTGGTCAGCCCCAGCATTTT
CSVTRGGGQPQHF
>-|TRBJ1-5|TRBV5-1|-
TGCGCCAGCAGCTTACGGGGTTATAGCAATCAGCCCCAGCATTTT
CASSLRGYSNQPQHF
>TRBD1|TRBJ1-2|TRBV15|-
TGTGCCACCAGCGGAGGACAGGCGTTTGGCTACACCTTC
CATSGGQAFGYTF
>-|TRBJ2-5|TRBV7-8|-
TGTGCCAGCAGCAAGAGACAGACGCAAGAGACCCAGTACTTC
CASSKRQTQETQYF
>TRBD1|TRBJ1-2|TRBV19|-
TGTGCCAGTAGTATAACAGGGGCGGGCGGCTACACCTTC
CASSITGAGGYTF
>-|TRBJ2-6|TRBV28|-
TGTGCCAGCAGTTTATCAGGATCCGGGGCCAACGTCCTGACTTTC
CASSLSGSGANVLTF
>TRBD2|TRBJ2-1|TRBV15|-
TGTGCCACCAGCAGACCGGGACTAGCGGCACATGAGCAGTTCTTC
CATSRPGLAAHEQFF
>TRBD2|TRBJ2-1|TRBV9|-
TGTGCCAGCAGCGTAGGTCAGCTAGCGGGAGTGGGCGATGGGCAGTTCTTC
CASSVGQLAGVGDGQFF
>TRBD1|TRBJ1-3|TRBV5-6|few
TGTGCCAGCAGCTGGGGACAGCCTGGAAACACCATATATTTT
CASSWGQPGNTIYF
>-|TRBJ2-1|TRBV7-9|-
TGTGCCAGCAGCCACTACACAGGGTCCCATGAGCAGTTCTTC
CASSHYTGSHEQFF
>TRBD1|TRBJ2-7|TRBV5-6|-
TGTGCCAGCAGCCGTCGAACCGGGACAGGGTACAACGAGCAGTACTTC
CASSRRTGTGYNEQYF
>TRBD1|TRBJ2-6|TRBV7-3|-
TGTGCCAGCAGCCCGACAGGGTCCCTCTCTGGGGCCAACGTCCTGACTTTC
CASSPTGSLSGANVLTF
>TRBD2|TRBJ2-7|TRBV14|-
TGTGCCAGCAGCCTTGCCAGAGCGGGAGTTAAATACGAGCAGTACTTC
CASSLARAGVKYEQYF
>-|TRBJ2-7|TRBV21-1|-
TGTGCCAGCAGCAAGGTCGAGTGGGGGGACTACGAGCAGTACTTC
CASSKVEWGDYEQYF
>-|TRBJ1-1|TRBV6-6|-
TGTGCCAGTTGGCAGGGAGGGGCTTTCTTT
CASWQGGAFF
>-|TRBJ2-4|TRBV5-1|-
TGCGCCAGCAGCTTGAGACTAGGGGAAAACATTCAGTACTTC
CASSLRLGENIQYF
>-|TRBJ2-7|TRBV5-4|-
TGTGCCAGCAGCATGCGGGGTTTCTACGAGCAGTACTTC
CASSMRGFYEQYF
>-|TRBJ2-5|TRBV29-1|-
TGCAGCGCGCAGGGTTGGGAGACCCAGTACTTC
CSAQGWETQYF
>-|TRBJ1-1|TRBV15|-
TGTGCCACCAGCAGAGATCACTCGGAAGCTTTCTTT
CATSRDHSEAFF
>-|TRBJ1-1|TRBV14|-
TGTGCCAGCAGGATCTCACTTTACACTGAAGCTTTCTTT
CASRISLYTEAFF
>-|TRBJ1-5|TRBV7-2|-
TGTGCCAGCAGCTTAAGGGGGGGAGAAAATCAGCCCCAGCATTTT
CASSLRGGENQPQHF
>TRBD1|TRBJ2-1|TRBV18|-
TGTGCCAGCTCGGCCGGGACAGGGAACAATGAGCAGTTCTTC
CASSAGTGNNEQFF
>-|TRBJ1-2|TRBV29-1|-
TGCAGCGTTGGGGCCTCTCGGGGAAGGGTCGGTGGCTACACCTTC
CSVGASRGRVGGYTF
>-|TRBJ1-4|TRBV4-3|-
TGCGCCAGCAGAGAAGGGACTCACGCTGAAAAACTGTTTTTT
CASREGTHAEKLFF
>TRBD1|TRBJ2-7|TRBV7-2|-
TGTGCCAGCAGCTGGCCGAGGGACAGGGAAATCTACGAGCAGTACTTC
CASSWPRDREIYEQYF
>-|TRBJ2-5|TRBV6-5|-
TGTGCCAGCAGTTACATGAGGAGGGAGACCCAGTACTTC
CASSYMRRETQYF
>TRBD1|TRBJ2-7|TRBV11-3|-
TGTGCCAGCAGCATCTTCAGGGGGCCGTCCTACGAGCAGTACTTC
CASSIFRGPSYEQYF
>-|TRBJ2-1|TRBV19|-
TGTGCCAGTAGCCAGGACAACACGTACAATGAGCAGTTCTTC
CASSQDNTYNEQFF
>TRBD1|TRBJ1-5|TRBV7-8|-
TGTGCCAGCAGCCCGGCGACAGGGGAAGGACAGCCCCAGCATTTT
CASSPATGEGQPQHF
>-|TRBJ1-5|TRBV9|few
TGTGCCAGCAGCGTAAGCGGAGCCACCCAGCCCCAGCATTTT
CASSVSGATQPQHF
>-|TRBJ1-3|TRBV28|few
TGTGCCAGCAGTTTAGATCGCAGGGGCTCTGGAAACACCATATATTTT
CASSLDRRGSGNTIYF
>TRBD1|TRBJ1-2|TRBV29-1|-
TGCAGCACCTGGACAGGAATCTATGGCTACACCTTC
CSTWTGIYGYTF
>TRBD2|TRBJ2-3|TRBV7-3|-
TGTGCCAGCAGCCGTAGCGGGAGGAATACGCAGTATTTT
CASSRSGRNTQYF
>-|TRBJ1-2|TRBV7-9|-
TGTGCCAGCAGCGTGGAGGATGGTGGCTACACCTTC
CASSVEDGGYTF
>-|TRBJ2-2|TRBV19|once
TGTGCCACACTCCGGACAGTTAACACCGGGGAGCTGTTTTTT
CATLRTVNTGELFF
>-|TRBJ1-4|TRBV19|few
TGTGCCACCAAGGGGAATATAGGATCAACTAATGAAAAACTGTTTTTT
CATKGNIGSTNEKLFF